This T cell receptor beta chain was sequenced for a study of blood T cell repertoires in COVID-19. Turning to the study itself: There were acute and convalescent COVID-19 samples, and they came from the United States, Italy and Spain. In each case, the material was cDNA or gDNA derived from T cells, B-cell-depleted T cells, or PBMCs.

Followed over time, Seattle patients had been enrolled while infection was active. Deletions cut 3 bases from V and 0 bases from J, with 9 bases between. The CDR3 contains 15 residues. Germline V gives CDR1 LNHDA, CDR2 SQIVND (reference sequence). This clone was seen only a few times. Per the original data handling: Estimates of nucleated cell counts were drawn from the amplification of reference gene primers. Method: immunoSEQ multiplex PCR; TCRdb's copy keeps in-frame clones and lacks some. V and J calls and clone size are copied from that table; D and trimming were computed from the DNA. Found here are approximately 180,000 clones, roughly 79% of them singletons; the top ten hold 12%.

Sequenced: peripheral blood. The chain uses TRBV19 and TRBJ1-3; D is undetermined. The sequence was obtained from an elderly woman with COVID-19, enrolled during active disease. CDR3 nucleotide sequence: TGTGCCAGTAGTATTGGAGGGATCTCTGGAAACACCATATATTTT. It encodes CASSIGGISGNTIYF.